This record looks at one T cell receptor beta chain sequence and its context. Its antigen is not known. CDR3 length: 17 residues. CDR1 and CDR2 from the germline V gene are SGHDT and YYEEEE. After removal of 0 bases from V and 7 bases from J, the junction contained 13 bases not matched to a gene. These data are taken from a study of CD8 T cells in ankylosing spondylitis. Study results and caveats: Some of these motif variants have turned up before, in reports on reactive arthritis synovial fluid and blood. Apparently characteristic of ankylosing spondylitis blood was a TCR beta motif (roughly 8 highly homologous variants).

Quantitative 5'-RACE was performed with molecular barcodes, and it yielded the TCR beta libraries. TCRdb re-called the 5' RACE reads with MiXCR, one entry per CDR3 protein. Of approximately 220,000 distinct CDR3 sequences listed, more than 25% are singletons. The rearrangement links TRBV5-6 to TRBJ2-5; 9 nucleotides line up with TRBD1. This clonotype originated in a male donor with ankylosing spondylitis or in good health (not recorded which). The sample comprised blood, either unsorted or a sorted T cell fraction (not recorded which). The CDR3: CASSLERDRVSRGTQYF. The CDR3 nucleotides read TGTGCCAGCAGCTTGGAGAGGGACAGGGTCTCTCGAGGGACCCAGTACTTC.